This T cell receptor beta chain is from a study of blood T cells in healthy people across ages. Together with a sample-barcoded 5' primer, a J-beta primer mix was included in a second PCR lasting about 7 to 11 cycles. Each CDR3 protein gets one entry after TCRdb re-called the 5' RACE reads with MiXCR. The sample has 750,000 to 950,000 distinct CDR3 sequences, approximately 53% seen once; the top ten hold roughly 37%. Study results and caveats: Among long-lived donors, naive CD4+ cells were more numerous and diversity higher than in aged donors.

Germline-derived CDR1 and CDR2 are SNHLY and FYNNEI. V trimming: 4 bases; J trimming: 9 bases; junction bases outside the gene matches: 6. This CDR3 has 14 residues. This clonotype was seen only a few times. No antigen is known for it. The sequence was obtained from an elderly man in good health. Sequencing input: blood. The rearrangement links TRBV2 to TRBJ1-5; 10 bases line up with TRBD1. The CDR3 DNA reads TGTGCCAGCAGTGGGGGACAGGGGTCCTGGCCCCAGCATTTT. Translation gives CASSGGQGSWPQHF. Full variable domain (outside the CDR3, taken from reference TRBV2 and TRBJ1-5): EPEVTQTPSHQVTQMGQEVILRCVPISNHLYFYWYRQILGQKVEFLVSFYNNEISEKSEIFDDQFSVERPDGSNFTLKIRSTKLEDSAMYFCASSGGQGSWPQHFGDGTRLSIL.